These 20 T cell receptor beta chains originate from one sample sequenced in a study of PD-L1 blockade in urothelial cancer. Clones were sequenced by immunoSEQ multiplex PCR, and TCRdb holds only the in-frame ones, with some missing. The sample lists 56,000 or so clones; 65% to 90% were seen once. The time point is: pretreatment peripheral blood. This specimen was PBMCs, taken around atezolizumab (anti-PD-L1) treatment. Receptors originate from a man aged 65 to 79 with urothelial cancer.

V and J are TRBV5-4 and TRBJ1-2; D might be TRBD1 (5 bases). The CDR3 is 13 amino acids. Trimming removed 2 bases from V and 8 bases from J, with 13 bases in between. Per the germline V gene, CDR1 is SGHNT and CDR2 is YYREEE (reference sequence). As DNA, the CDR3 is TGTGCCAGCAGCTTAGGTAAAGGGGAAGGCTACACCTTC. As protein: CASSLGKGEGYTF.

V gene TRBV19 combines with J gene TRBJ1-2; 9 bases fit TRBD1. V dropped 4 bases and J dropped 8; count of bases not matched to a gene: 8. The V gene's germline CDR1 is LNHDA and CDR2 SQIVND (reference sequence). The CDR3 is 14 residues long. This chain's CDR3 is CASSTTLDRGGYTF. CDR3 in DNA: TGTGCCAGTAGTACGACCTTGGACAGGGGAGGCTACACCTTC.

This clone was seen once. V usage is TRBV6-1 and J usage is TRBJ2-1, with 12 bases that match TRBD1. The CDR3 has 16 amino acids. Trimming took 1 base from V and 9 from J; bases not matched to a gene: 7. The germline gives CDR1 MNHNS, CDR2 SASEGT. The CDR3 coding sequence is TGTGCCAGCAGTGAAGTCTTGGGGACAGGGGGCGGTGAGCAGTTCTTC. Protein: CASSEVLGTGGGEQFF.

V gene TRBV7-3 combines with J gene TRBJ1-3, with D perhaps TRBD1 (5 bases). The CDR3 is made up of 15 amino acids. Per the germline V gene, CDR1 is SGHTA and CDR2 is FQGTGA. With 2 bases removed from V and 0 bases from J, the gap between germline ends came to 8 bases. CDR3 residues: CASSLGGSSGNTIYF. CDR3 DNA: TGTGCCAGCAGCTTAGGGGGGAGCTCTGGAAACACCATATATTTT. Complete variable domain (other parts from reference TRBV7-3 and TRBJ1-3): GAGVSQTPSNKVTEKGKYVELRCDPISGHTALYWYRQSLGQGPEFLIYFQGTGAADDSGLPNDRFFAVRPEGSVSTLKIQRTERGDSAVYLCASSLGGSSGNTIYFGEGSWLTVV.

V usage is TRBV6-6 and J usage is TRBJ1-1, with D hard to call. The germline V gene encodes CDR1 MNHNY and CDR2 SVGAGI (reference sequence). Trimming removed 2 bases from V and 2 bases from J, with 12 bases in between. The CDR3 loop spans 15 amino acids. CDR3 sequence (DNA): TGTGCCAGCAGTTACGGCAATCCGGGAAACACTGAAGCTTTCTTT. This codes for CASSYGNPGNTEAFF.

This clone was found once. The CDR3 protein is CASSEGTSGYNEQFF. As DNA, the CDR3 is TGCGCCAGCAGTGAAGGGACTAGCGGCTACAATGAGCAGTTCTTC. The chain uses TRBV10-1 and TRBJ2-1; 11 nucleotides align to TRBD2. CDR1 and CDR2 from the germline V gene are WNHNN and SYGVQD (reference sequence). The CDR3 is 15 residues long. V lost 3 bases, J lost 3 bases, and 1 base stayed unmatched.

A word on this clone: No conserved phenylalanine or tryptophan ends this CDR3, so it is likely a read error. The chain couples TRBV20-1 to TRBJ1-1; D gene uncertain. Germline V gives CDR1 DFQATT, CDR2 SNEGSKA (reference sequence). The V and J ends lost 3 bases and 1 base respectively, with 3 bases between them. The CDR3 consists of 11 residues. CDR3: CSARRNTEAFL. CDR3 bases: TGCAGTGCTAGGAGGAACACTGAAGCTTTCCTT.

The chain combines TRBV5-4 with TRBJ2-2, with D tentatively TRBD1 (6 bases). The CDR3 sequence is 16 residues long. The germline V and J ends were trimmed by 5 bases and 0 bases, with 14 bases remaining between them. CDR1 and CDR2 (germline): SGHNT, YYREEE (reference sequence). In DNA, the CDR3 is TGTGCCAGCAGTTCTGGACAGAACGCGAACACCGGGGAGCTGTTTTTT. Encoded protein: CASSSGQNANTGELFF.

The chain couples TRBV5-1 to TRBJ2-1; 7 nucleotides agree with TRBD2. The trim removed 2 bases at V and 1 base at J, leaving 3 bases unmatched. Germline CDR1 is SGHRS and CDR2 is YFSETQ. The CDR3 is 15 residues long. The CDR3 DNA is TGCGCCAGCAGCTTCGGGGGGAGTTCCTACAATGAGCAGTTCTTC. Translation: CASSFGGSSYNEQFF. Full variable domain (missing parts from reference TRBV5-1 and TRBJ2-1): KAGVTQTPRYLIKTRGQQVTLSCSPISGHRSVSWYQQTPGQGLQFLFEYFSETQRNKGNFPGRFSGRQFSNSRSEMNVSTLELGDSALYLCASSFGGSSYNEQFFGPGTRLTVL.

V and J are TRBV4-1 and TRBJ2-7; a weak D match, TRBD2 (6 bases). From germline, CDR1 is MGHRA and CDR2 YSYEKL. The CDR3 contains 15 residues. With 4 bases removed from V and 6 bases from J, the gap between germline ends came to 19 bases. CDR3 region: CASSPQPAGRGEQYF. CDR3 sequence (DNA): TGCGCCAGCAGCCCCCAGCCCGCCGGGCGGGGCGAGCAGTACTTC.

This rearrangement joins TRBV5-1 to TRBJ2-7, with a tentative D call TRBD2 (5 bases). The CDR3 totals 14 residues. V dropped 4 bases and J dropped 6 bases, with 17 bases sitting between them. CDR1 and CDR2 from the germline V gene are SGHRS and YFSETQ. The CDR3 DNA sequence: TGCGCCAGCAGCCTGGGTGCGAGGGCTTCCGAGCAGTACTTC. Protein product: CASSLGARASEQYF. Full variable domain (outside the CDR3, taken from reference TRBV5-1 and TRBJ2-7): KAGVTQTPRYLIKTRGQQVTLSCSPISGHRSVSWYQQTPGQGLQFLFEYFSETQRNKGNFPGRFSGRQFSNSRSEMNVSTLELGDSALYLCASSLGARASEQYFGPGTRLTVT.

V gene TRBV28 combines with J gene TRBJ1-1; maybe TRBD1 (5 bases). The CDR3 length is 15 residues. Trimming left V 5 bases short and J 1 base short, with 14 bases between. CDR1 is MDHEN, CDR2 SYDVKM, per germline. CDR3 in amino acids: CASSPSTAPNTEAFF. CDR3 DNA: TGTGCCAGCAGTCCTTCGACAGCGCCGAACACTGAAGCTTTCTTT.

The chain couples TRBV11-2 to TRBJ2-1, with 10 nucleotides matching TRBD1. Losses at the gene ends were 4 bases for V and 3 bases for J; bases not matched to a gene: 3. The CDR3 extends over 15 amino acids. Germline CDR1 reads SGHAT; CDR2 reads FQNNGV. CDR3 in amino acids: CASSSRTGGYNEQFF. DNA for the CDR3: TGTGCCAGCAGCTCGAGGACAGGGGGCTACAATGAGCAGTTCTTC.

This clone was recorded once. The chain couples TRBV2 to TRBJ2-3, with D perhaps matching TRBD1 (5 bases). In germline, CDR1 is SNHLY, CDR2 FYNNEI. With 6 bases removed from V and 14 bases from J, the gap between germline ends came to 30 bases. This CDR3 contains 16 residues. CDR3 bases: TGTGCCAGCAGACCCTCAGTGGTCCTGGGGCACAGATACGCGTATTTT. The encoded protein is CASRPSVVLGHRYAYF.

This rearrangement joins TRBV6-4 to TRBJ2-1, with 8 bases identical to TRBD1. The CDR3 has 15 amino acids. The V segment lost 4 bases and the J segment 2 bases; nucleotides outside the gene matches: 4. The germline V gene has CDR1 MRHNA and CDR2 SNTAGT. The CDR3 loop reads CASSVEQGAYNEQFF. As DNA, the CDR3 is TGTGCCAGCAGTGTCGAACAGGGGGCCTACAATGAGCAGTTCTTC.

This clone was seen just once. This sequence joins TRBV7-8 and TRBJ2-7; the match to TRBD2 covers 14 bases. The CDR3 length is 22 residues. Trimming at V came to 0 bases and at J to 2 bases, leaving 18 bases not matched to a gene. Germline values: CDR1 SGHVS, CDR2 FQNEAQ. CDR3 nucleotides: TGTGCCAGCAGCTTAGCGTTAAGGAGGCCCGGACTAGCGGGAGGTAGGACCTACGAGCAGTACTTC. It codes for CASSLALRRPGLAGGRTYEQYF.

A word on this clone: Additional DNA sequences in this sample encode the identical CDR3. The rearrangement links TRBV29-1 to TRBJ1-2; 7 bases are a match to TRBD1. Germline V gene data show CDR1 as SQVTM and CDR2 as ANQGSEA. The CDR3 consists of 12 residues. The ends lost 5 bases at V and 3 bases at J; junction bases unmatched: 3. The CDR3 loop reads CSVSQGDYGYTF. The CDR3 nucleotides read TGCAGCGTTTCCCAGGGGGACTATGGCTACACCTTC.

V usage is TRBV18 and J usage is TRBJ2-1, with 15 bases lining up with TRBD2. V was clipped by 6 bases and J by 4 bases; unmatched bases: 10. This CDR3 spans 18 amino acids. CDR1 is KGHSH, CDR2 LQKENI, per germline. The CDR3 region is CASSSEGLAGGLYNEQFF. CDR3 sequence (DNA): TGTGCCAGCTCTTCGGAAGGACTAGCGGGAGGGCTTTACAATGAGCAGTTCTTC. Full variable domain (rest looked up from reference TRBV18 and TRBJ2-1): NAGVMQNPRHLVRRRGQEARLRCSPMKGHSHVYWYRQLPEEGLKFMVYLQKENIIDESGMPKERFSAEFPKEGPSILRIQQVVRGDSAAYFCASSSEGLAGGLYNEQFFGPGTRLTVL.

This clone was counted once. J is TRBJ2-2 and V is TRBV5-1, with 7 bases lining up with TRBD1. This CDR3 contains 14 residues. Looked up from germline, CDR1 is SGHRS and CDR2 is YFSETQ. The J segment lost 3 bases and the V segment lost 4 bases, leaving 3 bases of the junction unmatched. CDR3 sequence (DNA): TGCGCCAGCAGCGTGGGGACAGACACCGGGGAGCTGTTTTTT. This codes for CASSVGTDTGELFF. Complete variable domain (other parts from reference TRBV5-1 and TRBJ2-2): KAGVTQTPRYLIKTRGQQVTLSCSPISGHRSVSWYQQTPGQGLQFLFEYFSETQRNKGNFPGRFSGRQFSNSRSEMNVSTLELGDSALYLCASSVGTDTGELFFGEGSRLTVL.

The chain uses TRBV2 and TRBJ2-7; 7 bases are a match to TRBD1. Germline assignment: CDR1 SNHLY and CDR2 FYNNEI. Losses at the gene ends were 6 bases for V and 3 bases for J; bases not matched to a gene: 8. The CDR3 covers 14 residues. The CDR3, as DNA: TGTGCCAGCAGGAGGGGGCCCCCAGACTACGAGCAGTACTTC. It codes for CASRRGPPDYEQYF. Full variable domain (remainder filled in from reference TRBV2 and TRBJ2-7): EPEVTQTPSHQVTQMGQEVILRCVPISNHLYFYWYRQILGQKVEFLVSFYNNEISEKSEIFDDQFSVERPDGSNFTLKIRSTKLEDSAMYFCASRRGPPDYEQYFGPGTRLTVT.